This is a list of T cell receptor beta chains from one sample in a study of T cell repertoires in cytomegalovirus infection. TCRdb re-called the reads through MiXCR, storing one row per CDR3 protein. The sample has 200,000 or so distinct CDR3 sequences; approximately 20% are singletons. Material: PBMCs. Source of these receptors: a human donor in good health (CMV status not recorded). Some clones in this sample may be carry-over from other donors' samples. The CDR3 runs from the conserved cysteine through the conserved F or W. A D gene is named only where the DNA matches it firmly. The listing skips clone size in some rows; elsewhere it reads once, few, many or a size class.

v_gene	d_gene	abundance	j_gene	CDR3nt	CDR3aa
TRBV12-3/TRBV12-4	TRBD1	many	TRBJ1-1	TGTGCCAGCAGTTTGGGGACAGGGGTTACTGAAGCTTTCTTT	CASSLGTGVTEAFF
TRBV7-2	TRBD2	NA	TRBJ2-3	TGTGCCAGCAGCTCGTCTAGCGGGGTACACACAGATACGCAGTATTTT	CASSSSSGVHTDTQYF
TRBV20-1	TRBD1	NA	TRBJ2-2	TGCAGTGCTAGGCAGGGGGCGGAGGGCGGGGAGCTGTTTTTT	CSARQGAEGGELFF
TRBV27	NA	many	TRBJ2-7	TGTGCCAGCAGTGGGACCCGGGACGGCAGCTCCTACGAGCAGTACTTC	CASSGTRDGSSYEQYF
TRBV7-3	NA	many	TRBJ2-3	TGTGCCAGCAGCTCGTCGCCGGCGGGGACAGATACGCAGTATTTT	CASSSSPAGTDTQYF
TRBV6-5	NA	NA	TRBJ1-4	TGTGCCAGCAGTTACTCGGGGACGGAGGATGAAAAACTGTTTTTT	CASSYSGTEDEKLFF
TRBV2	TRBD1	NA	TRBJ1-5	TGTGCCAGCAGGGGGGGGACAGGGGCCCAGCCCCAGCATTTT	CASRGGTGAQPQHF
TRBV11-2	NA	few	TRBJ2-3	TGTGCCAGCAGCTTTGGCGGGTCTAGCACAGATACGCAGTATTTT	CASSFGGSSTDTQYF
TRBV6-5	NA	many	TRBJ1-2	TGTGCCAGCAGTTACTCGATAGGGGAAGGCTATGGCTACACCTTC	CASSYSIGEGYGYTF
TRBV6-5	TRBD2	many	TRBJ2-7	TGTGCCAGCAGTTACTCTAGCGGGGGGGCCTACGAGCAGTACTTC	CASSYSSGGAYEQYF
TRBV7-7	TRBD1	few	TRBJ2-7	TGTGCCAGCAGCCGGGGACAGGGGTTCGAGCAGTACTTC	CASSRGQGFEQYF
TRBV4-1	TRBD1	few	TRBJ1-2	TGCGCCAGCAGCGTTCGCGACAGGGTCGACTATGGCTACACCTTC	CASSVRDRVDYGYTF
TRBV7-3	NA	NA	TRBJ1-1	TGTGCCAGCAGCCCCCGACAGGCCAGCAACACTGAAGCTTTCTTT	CASSPRQASNTEAFF
TRBV11-2	NA	few	TRBJ1-3	TGTGCCAGCAGCTTAGGGGGAGCGGCAGTATATTTT	CASSLGGAAVYF
TRBV28	TRBD2	NA	TRBJ2-7	TGTGCCAGCAGTCCCGGACTAGCGGGAGTCGACGAGCAGTACTTC	CASSPGLAGVDEQYF
TRBV5-4	NA	once	TRBJ2-5	TGTGCCGGGGGCAGCCAAGAGACCCAGTACTTC	CAGGSQETQYF
TRBV11-3	TRBD1	many	TRBJ2-5	TGTGCCAGCAGCCCCGACAGGGGCCAAGAGACCCAGTACTTC	CASSPDRGQETQYF
TRBV5-1	NA	few	TRBJ2-1	TGCGCCAGCAGCTTTAGGCAGGGGTCGGATGAGCAGTTCTTC	CASSFRQGSDEQFF
TRBV7-2	NA	many	TRBJ2-1	TGTGCCAGCAGCTTAGAAACTAGCTCCTCCTACAATGAGCAGTTCTTC	CASSLETSSSYNEQFF
TRBV7-2	NA	many	TRBJ1-6	TGTGCCAGCAAAGTGGCAGGGGCCTCACAGACCCTCCACTTT	CASKVAGASQTLHF
TRBV12-3/TRBV12-4	TRBD2	many	TRBJ2-3	TGTGCCAGCAGGTCTAGCGGGAGCACAGATACGCAGTATTTT	CASRSSGSTDTQYF
TRBV10-1	NA	NA	TRBJ1-1	TGCGCCAGCAGTGACCCGGGAAACACTGAAGCTTTCTTT	CASSDPGNTEAFF
TRBV15	TRBD2	many	TRBJ2-3	TGTGCCACCAGCAGAGGGACTAGCGGGAGCACAGATACGCAGTATTTT	CATSRGTSGSTDTQYF
TRBV27	NA	NA	TRBJ1-4	TGTGCCAGCAGTACAAACCTCGGGAGTCCGAGGGGAAAACTGTTTTTT	CASSTNLGSPRGKLFF
TRBV6-4	NA	NA	TRBJ2-1	TGTGCCAGCAGTGTCACAGGGTACCACAATGAGCAGTTCTTC	CASSVTGYHNEQFF
TRBV7-2	TRBD2	many	TRBJ2-3	TGTGCCAGCAGCTTAGGGAGGTTAGCGGGGGCAGATACGCAGTATTTT	CASSLGRLAGADTQYF
TRBV7-6	TRBD1	few	TRBJ2-3	TGTGCCAGCAGGCGGACAGGGGGGCGCACAGATACGCAGTATTTT	CASRRTGGRTDTQYF
TRBV10-3	NA	NA	TRBJ2-6	TGTGCCATCAGCCCAGGGGGCGGGGGGACCTCTGGGGCCAACGTCCTGACTTTC	CAISPGGGGTSGANVLTF
TRBV7-2	NA	many	TRBJ2-7	TGTGCCAGCAGCTCGCCAGCGGGCTACGAGCAGTACTTC	CASSSPAGYEQYF
TRBV29-1	TRBD1	few	TRBJ1-5	TGCAGCGTTCCCGGGACAGGGGACAATCAGCCCCAGCATTTT	CSVPGTGDNQPQHF
TRBV2	TRBD2	few	TRBJ2-1	TGTGCCAGACGGCCGGGACTAGCGGGCAATGAGCAGTTCTTC	CARRPGLAGNEQFF
TRBV30	TRBD1	NA	TRBJ2-4	TGTGCCTGGAGCCGGACAGGGGAAAACATTCAGTACTTC	CAWSRTGENIQYF
TRBV18	NA	NA	TRBJ2-7	TGTGCCAGCTCCCCCCTAGCCGGGGTCGTTGACGAGCAGTACTTC	CASSPLAGVVDEQYF
TRBV5-6	NA	few	TRBJ1-1	TGTGCCAGCAGCTCACAGGGATGGACTGAAGCTTTCTTT	CASSSQGWTEAFF
TRBV12-3/TRBV12-4	TRBD2	NA	TRBJ2-7	TGTGCCAGCACCATTATAGCGGGATCCTACGAGCAGTACTTC	CASTIIAGSYEQYF
TRBV12-3/TRBV12-4	NA	NA	TRBJ2-7	TGTGCCAGCAGTTTGATAGTACAGGCCGTCTCCTACGAGCAGTACTTC	CASSLIVQAVSYEQYF
TRBV29-1	NA	NA	TRBJ2-1	TGCAGCGTTGTGCCCCCTCTAGCGACATCCTACAATGAGCAGTTCTTC	CSVVPPLATSYNEQFF
TRBV7-4	NA	NA	TRBJ2-3	TGTGCCAGCAGCTTACACCGACAGGTGGTACAGGCAGATACGCAGTATTTT	CASSLHRQVVQADTQYF
TRBV7-9	TRBD1	many	TRBJ2-2	TGTGCCAGCAGCTTGCCCCGGGACAGAACCAACACCGGGGAGCTGTTTTTT	CASSLPRDRTNTGELFF
TRBV12-3/TRBV12-4	NA	few	TRBJ2-5	TGTGCCAGCACCCCAAGGAGTCGGGAGACCCAGTACTTC	CASTPRSRETQYF
TRBV19	TRBD1	few	TRBJ2-5	TGTGCCAGTAGTATTGGACAGGGAAAAGAGACCCAGTACTTC	CASSIGQGKETQYF
TRBV7-3	NA	many	TRBJ1-1	TGTGCCAGCAGCCCCCAACCGGTGAGTGGGGGAGACACTGAAGCTTTCTTT	CASSPQPVSGGDTEAFF
TRBV27	NA	NA	TRBJ1-1	TGTGCCAGCAGTTTATATTGGGACACTGAAGCTTTCTTT	CASSLYWDTEAFF
TRBV7-3	NA	few	TRBJ2-2	TGTGCCAGCAGCCCAAGGGCAGGCACCGTGCCCGGGGAGCTGTTTTTT	CASSPRAGTVPGELFF
TRBV19	NA	few	TRBJ2-3	TGTGCCAGTAGTATTGTGGGCGGAGGGACTTTCACAGATACGCAGTATTTT	CASSIVGGGTFTDTQYF
TRBV6-5	NA	few	TRBJ1-6	TGTGCCAGCAGTTCAGCCAGGGGTCACCATTCACCCCTCCACTTT	CASSSARGHHSPLHF
TRBV6-5	NA	few	TRBJ2-3	TGTGCCAGCAGACGAAGGGAGGCGCAGTATTTT	CASRRREAQYF
TRBV7-2	NA	many	TRBJ1-2	TGTGCCAGCAGCTACGACAGGTATAACTATGGCTACACCTTC	CASSYDRYNYGYTF
TRBV7-2	NA	NA	TRBJ2-3	TGTGCCGGCAGCTTACCGCAAACAGATACGCAGTATTTT	CAGSLPQTDTQYF
TRBV7-3	NA	many	TRBJ2-1	TGTGCCAGCAGCAGGACTACAGACAATGAGCAGTTCTTC	CASSRTTDNEQFF
TRBV2	NA	NA	TRBJ2-7	TGTGCCAGCAGCCACCTTCAGACCGATTCCTACGAGCAGTACTTC	CASSHLQTDSYEQYF
TRBV18	NA	few	TRBJ1-1	TGTGCCAGCTCACCACCGGGGGGTTTGGCGACTGAAGCTTTCTTT	CASSPPGGLATEAFF
TRBV5-6	NA	NA	TRBJ1-2	TGTGCCAACAGCCCGGACGGAGCTAACTATGGCTACACCTTC	CANSPDGANYGYTF
TRBV12-3/TRBV12-4	NA	many	TRBJ1-5	TGTGCCAGCAGCGACAGAAATCAGCCCCAGCATTTT	CASSDRNQPQHF
TRBV14	NA	NA	TRBJ2-7	TGTGCCAGCAGCCCTAAGGCAGCTACCTGGGAGCAGTACTTC	CASSPKAATWEQYF
TRBV20-1	NA	NA	TRBJ2-3	TGCAGTGCTCGCAACTTTTTCTCGGATGATACGCAGTATTTT	CSARNFFSDDTQYF
TRBV19	TRBD1	few	TRBJ1-5	TGTGCCAGTAGTATAATCCGACAGGGAGGTCAGCCCCAGCATTTT	CASSIIRQGGQPQHF
TRBV7-2	TRBD1	many	TRBJ2-7	TGTGCCAGCAGCCGGCTACGGACAGGGGGCGGAGAGCAGTACTTC	CASSRLRTGGGEQYF
TRBV28	TRBD2	few	TRBJ2-1	TGTGCCAGCAGTGCGGGACTAGCGGGATCGGGTGAGCAGTTCTTC	CASSAGLAGSGEQFF